The 2 T cell receptor beta chains below were found in one sample sequenced in a study of a mutant IDH1 vaccine in newly diagnosed glioma. Antigen specificity for these receptors is unknown. Using immunoSEQ multiplex PCR, the repertoire was profiled, and TCRdb retains in-frame clones only, with some absent. This sample has 90,000 to 100,000 clones, with about nine tenths found just once. Time point reported: week 47, end of study. Every vaccination contained 300 ug of the mutant IDH1 20-mer peptide and was paired with topical imiquimod. The sample was PBMCs, taken from a glioma patient whose treatment included an IDH1 peptide vaccine. The receptors originated from a woman aged 50 to 65 with glioma.

The chain links TRBV28 to TRBJ1-5; D unclear. Germline lookup yields CDR1 MDHEN and CDR2 SYDVKM. Trimming removed 6 bases at V and 1 base at J, with 19 bases between. This CDR3 is 17 amino acids long. CDR3 region: CASSVPLHHESNQPQHF. Here the CDR3 DNA reads TGTGCCAGCAGCGTACCCCTTCATCACGAAAGCAATCAGCCCCAGCATTTT.

This chain links TRBV11-2 with TRBJ2-2, with 9 nucleotides matching TRBD2. The CDR3 extends over 16 amino acids. Germline loops: CDR1 SGHAT, CDR2 FQNNGV. Trimming removed 1 base from V and 5 bases from J; junction bases left unmatched: 5. CDR3 nucleotides: TGTGCCAGCAGCTTAGCCGCCCTAGCGGGAACCGGGGAGCTGTTTTTT. It specifies CASSLAALAGTGELFF.